One sample yielded the 2 T cell receptor beta chains listed below, sequenced in a study of beta chain features in type 1 diabetes. The isolated RNA, all of it, was reverse transcribed, so expressed TCRB transcripts were what got sequenced. Assay used: immunoSEQ multiplex PCR; TCRdb lists only in-frame clones, some missing. The table records around 430,000 clones, approximately 30% of them present only once. The sample was naive CD4+ T cells from blood. These receptors all stem from a man in his late teens or twenties in good health.

The rearrangement uses TRBV7-6 and TRBJ2-1; 7 bases match TRBD2. The CDR3 extends over 15 amino acids. Germline-derived CDR1 and CDR2 are SGHVS and FNYEAQ. V lost 5 bases to trimming and J lost 6 bases; unmatched junction nucleotides: 10. The CDR3 DNA reads TGTGCCAGCAGCAAAATCGCCAGGACTAGCAATGAGCAGTTCTTC. It specifies CASSKIARTSNEQFF.

This chain joins TRBV5-4 and TRBJ2-3, with D uncertain. V was cut by 1 base and J by 4 bases, with 7 bases left in between. Germline V lookup: CDR1 SGHNT, CDR2 YYREEE (reference sequence). This CDR3 has 13 amino acids. CDR3 sequence reads: CASSLNPSDTQYF. For the CDR3, the DNA is TGTGCCAGCAGCTTGAACCCGTCAGATACGCAGTATTTT.